Each of the 8 T cell receptor beta chains below was sequenced from the same sample in a study of blood T cell repertoires in COVID-19. The repertoire was sequenced with immunoSEQ multiplex PCR; TCRdb's copy has only in-frame clones and lacks some. The top ten clones hold approximately 2.7% of a sample with 130,000 to 150,000 clones, 85% of them seen once. Sequenced: peripheral blood. The receptors were sampled from a woman aged 40 to 49 with active or convalescent COVID-19.

On this clone itself: One junction end disagrees with the germline gene, perhaps due to a read error. The gene calls are TRBV11-2 and TRBJ2-3; D perhaps matches TRBD2 (7 bases). The CDR3 spans 13 residues. The germline gives CDR1 SGHAT, CDR2 FQNNGV. In DNA, the CDR3 is TGTGCCAGCTGCTTGGGGGGGGCGGATACGCAGTATTTT. Protein sequence: CASCLGGADTQYF.

The rearrangement uses TRBV5-4 and TRBJ1-4; weak D call: TRBD1 (5 bases). The CDR3 runs 14 residues. CDR1 and CDR2 from the germline V gene are SGHNT and YYREEE (reference sequence). Between the trimmed V and J ends, which lost 3 bases and 8 bases, there was a span of 14 bases. The CDR3 coding sequence is TGTGCCAGCAGCTCGGATGGGGGGGGAGAAAAACTGTTTTTT. Translated: CASSSDGGGEKLFF.

This clone was recorded many times. This chain uses TRBV14 with TRBJ1-2; D unresolved. CDR3 size: 13 residues. The V end lost 4 bases, the J end lost 5 bases, and 11 bases lay between the germline ends. Germline-derived CDR1 and CDR2 are SGHDN and FVKESK. The CDR3 region is CASSRMAEYGYTF. CDR3 DNA sequence: TGTGCCAGCAGCCGAATGGCAGAATATGGCTACACCTTC. Complete variable domain (other parts from reference TRBV14 and TRBJ1-2): EAGVTQFPSHSVIEKGQTVTLRCDPISGHDNLYWYRRVMGKEIKFLLHFVKESKQDESGMPNNRFLAERTGGTYSTLKVQPAELEDSGVYFCASSRMAEYGYTFGSGTRLTVV.

Comments on this clone: Mismatch with germline at one junction end may stem from a read error. This chain uses TRBV28 with TRBJ1-1, with D possibly being TRBD1 (6 bases). This CDR3 is 13 amino acids long. Germline V CDR1 and CDR2: MDHEN, SYDVKM. CDR3: CASGLTGRSEAFF. In DNA form, the CDR3 reads TGTGCCAGCGGTTTAACAGGGCGTTCTGAAGCTTTCTTT.

The J gene is TRBJ2-7, the V gene TRBV19, with 10 positions matching TRBD1. Germline trimming cut 1 base from V and 2 bases from J; bases unmatched to any gene: 2. The CDR3 is 15 residues long. The germline V gene has CDR1 LNHDA and CDR2 SQIVND (reference sequence). The CDR3 reads CASSIGTGGTYEQYF. The CDR3 region has the DNA TGTGCCAGTAGTATAGGGACAGGGGGAACCTACGAGCAGTACTTC.

The rearrangement joins TRBV5-6 to TRBJ1-5; D uncertain. The germline V gene has CDR1 SGHDT and CDR2 YYEEEE. Trimming left V 4 bases short and J 5 bases short, with 16 bases between. This CDR3 contains 15 residues. The DNA for the CDR3 is TGTGCCAGCAGCGCCAGCGGCCAGTTATATCAGCCCCAGCATTTT. It translates to CASSASGQLYQPQHF.

V and J are TRBV10-3 and TRBJ2-1, with D maybe TRBD1 (6 bases). The CDR3 has 20 residues. V shed 2 bases and J shed 1 base, with 24 bases lying between them. Germline CDR1 reads ENHRY; CDR2 reads SYGVKD. CDR3 sequence reads: CAISEPRPGTPSTSYNEQFF. The CDR3 DNA is TGTGCCATCAGTGAGCCCCGCCCCGGGACACCATCCACTTCCTACAATGAGCAGTTCTTC.

The chain joins TRBV20-1 to TRBJ1-6; D remains ambiguous. CDR1 is DFQATT, CDR2 SNEGSKA, per germline (reference sequence). CDR3 size: 11 residues. Trimming took 6 bases from V and 9 from J, leaving 9 bases between them. The CDR3 region is CSASRGSPLHF. The CDR3, as DNA: TGCAGTGCCTCTAGAGGTTCACCCCTCCACTTT.